This T cell receptor beta chain comes out of a study of blood T cells in healthy people across ages. The people who gave samples were healthy Caucasians from Russia, aged about 6 to 95. Only a few counts were recorded for this clonotype. This CDR3 has 17 amino acids. The V and J ends lost 7 bases and 0 bases, in that order; junction bases with no gene match: 9. Using a J-beta primer mix together with a sample-barcoded 5' primer, a second PCR was run for roughly 6 to 11 cycles. Sequencing recovered at least 2.5 million CDR3-containing paired-end reads from each sample. TCRdb independently ran MiXCR on the 5' RACE reads; one entry per CDR3 protein. The sample holds 550,000 to 800,000 distinct CDR3 sequences; 20% to 25% are singletons and the top ten take more than 3%.

The chain carries TRBV12-3 or TRBV12-4 and TRBJ2-6; TRBD2 aligns across 7 bases. The sequence came from a man aged 65 to 79 in good health. Input material: blood. The CDR3: CASNLGGSYSGANVLTF. As DNA, the CDR3 is TGTGCCAGCAATCTGGGGGGGTCCTACTCTGGGGCCAACGTCCTGACTTTC.